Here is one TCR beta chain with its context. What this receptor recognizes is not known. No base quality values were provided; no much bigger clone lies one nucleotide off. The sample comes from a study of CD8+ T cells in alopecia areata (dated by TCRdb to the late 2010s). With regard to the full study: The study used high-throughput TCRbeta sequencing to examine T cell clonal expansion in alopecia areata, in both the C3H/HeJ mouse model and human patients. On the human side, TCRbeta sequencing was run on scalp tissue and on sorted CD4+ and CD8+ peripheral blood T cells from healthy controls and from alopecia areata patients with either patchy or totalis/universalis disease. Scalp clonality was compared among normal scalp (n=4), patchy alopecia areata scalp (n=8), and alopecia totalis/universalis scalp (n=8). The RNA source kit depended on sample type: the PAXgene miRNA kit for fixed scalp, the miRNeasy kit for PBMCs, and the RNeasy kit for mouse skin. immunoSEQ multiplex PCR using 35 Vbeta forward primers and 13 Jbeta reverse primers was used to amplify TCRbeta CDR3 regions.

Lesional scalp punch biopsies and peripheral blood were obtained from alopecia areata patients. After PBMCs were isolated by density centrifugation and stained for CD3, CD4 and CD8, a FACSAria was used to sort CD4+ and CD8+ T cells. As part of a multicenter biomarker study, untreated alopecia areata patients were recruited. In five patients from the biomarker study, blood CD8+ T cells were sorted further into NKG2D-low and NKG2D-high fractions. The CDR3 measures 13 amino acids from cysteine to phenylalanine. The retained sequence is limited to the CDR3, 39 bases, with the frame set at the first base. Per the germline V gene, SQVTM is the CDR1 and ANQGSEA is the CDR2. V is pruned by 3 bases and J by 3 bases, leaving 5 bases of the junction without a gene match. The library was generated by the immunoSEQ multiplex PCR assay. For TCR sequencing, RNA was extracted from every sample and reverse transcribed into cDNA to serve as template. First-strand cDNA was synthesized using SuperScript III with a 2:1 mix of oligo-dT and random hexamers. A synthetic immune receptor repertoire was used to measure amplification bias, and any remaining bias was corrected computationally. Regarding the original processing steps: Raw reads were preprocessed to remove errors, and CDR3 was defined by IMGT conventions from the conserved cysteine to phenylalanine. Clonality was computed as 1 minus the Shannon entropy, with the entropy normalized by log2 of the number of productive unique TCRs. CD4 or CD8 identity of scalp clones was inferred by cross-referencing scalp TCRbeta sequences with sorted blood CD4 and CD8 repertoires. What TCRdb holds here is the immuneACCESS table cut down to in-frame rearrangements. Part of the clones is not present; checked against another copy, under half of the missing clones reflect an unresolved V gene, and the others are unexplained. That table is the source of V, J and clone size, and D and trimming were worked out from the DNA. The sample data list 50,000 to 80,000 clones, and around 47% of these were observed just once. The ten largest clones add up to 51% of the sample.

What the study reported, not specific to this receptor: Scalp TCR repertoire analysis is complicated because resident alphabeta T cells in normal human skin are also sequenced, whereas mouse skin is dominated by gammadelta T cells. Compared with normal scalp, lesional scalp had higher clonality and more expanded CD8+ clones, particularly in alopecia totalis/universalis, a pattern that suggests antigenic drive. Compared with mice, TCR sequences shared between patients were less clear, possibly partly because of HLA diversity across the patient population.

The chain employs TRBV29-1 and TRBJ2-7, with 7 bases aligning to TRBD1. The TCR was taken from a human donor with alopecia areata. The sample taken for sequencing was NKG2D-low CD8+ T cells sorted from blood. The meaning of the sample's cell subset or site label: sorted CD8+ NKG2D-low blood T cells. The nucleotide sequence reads TGCAGCGTTGAGAAAGGGGGCGACTACGAGCAGTACTTC. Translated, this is CSVEKGGDYEQYF.